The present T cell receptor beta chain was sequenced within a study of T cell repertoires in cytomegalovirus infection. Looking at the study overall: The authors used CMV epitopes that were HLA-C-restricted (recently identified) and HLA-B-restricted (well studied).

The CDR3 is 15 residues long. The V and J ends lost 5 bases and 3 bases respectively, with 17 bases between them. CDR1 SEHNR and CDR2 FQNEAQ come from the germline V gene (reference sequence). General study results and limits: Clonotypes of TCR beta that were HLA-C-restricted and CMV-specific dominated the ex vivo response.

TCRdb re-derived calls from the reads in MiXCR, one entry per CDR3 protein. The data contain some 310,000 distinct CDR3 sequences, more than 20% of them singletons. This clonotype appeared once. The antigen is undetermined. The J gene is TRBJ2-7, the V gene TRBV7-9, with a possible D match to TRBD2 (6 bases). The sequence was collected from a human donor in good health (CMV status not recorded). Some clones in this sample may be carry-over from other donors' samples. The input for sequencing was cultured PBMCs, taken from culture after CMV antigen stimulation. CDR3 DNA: TGTGCCAGCAGCCAGGAGGGATTAGAGAACTACGAGCAGTACTTC. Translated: CASSQEGLENYEQYF. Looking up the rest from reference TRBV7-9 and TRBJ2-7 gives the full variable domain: DTGVSQNPRHKITKRGQNVTFRCDPISEHNRLYWYRQTLGQGPEFLTYFQNEAQLEKSRLLSDRFSAERPKGSFSTLEIQRTEQGDSAMYLCASSQEGLENYEQYFGPGTRLTVT.